This entry describes one TCR beta chain. Repertoires were generated with immunoSEQ multiplex PCR, while TCRdb's copy carries only in-frame clones and drops some. The sample includes around 190,000 clones, about 88% of them seen just once. This entry is derived from a study of blood T cell repertoires in COVID-19. On the study more broadly: Two negative PCRs, clearance, or symptom resolution characterized the recovered Cohort 3 donors. Sites across the United States, Italy and Spain contributed samples from acute and convalescent COVID-19.

Source material: PBMCs or T cells enriched from blood (not recorded which). The source is a middle-aged woman in a cohort exposed to, infected with or recovered from COVID-19 (not recorded which).

The CDR3 sequence is CASSFDQGSYEQYF. The CDR3 nucleotides read TGTGCCAGCAGTTTTGATCAGGGTTCCTACGAGCAGTACTTC. This chain uses TRBV28 with TRBJ2-7; TRBD1 is a possible D gene (5 bases). Between the trimmed V and J ends, which lost 3 bases and 1 base, there was a span of 10 bases. Per the germline V gene, CDR1 is MDHEN and CDR2 is SYDVKM. CDR3 length equals 14 residues.